The 21 T cell receptor beta chains presented below share a single source sample, sequenced in a study of blood T cell repertoires in COVID-19 (dated by TCRdb to between 2020 and 2021). The library was obtained by the immunoSEQ multiplex PCR assay. TCRdb took this table from immuneACCESS and kept in-frame rearrangements with V and J called. Such tables lack part of the clones; where checked against another copy, unresolved V genes explain under half of the gap, and the rest is unexplained. The sample profile shows under 250,000 clones; roughly 90% of them were found once. Of the sample, 5.5% to 8% is held by the ten largest clones. The sample comprised peripheral blood. Source of these receptors: a man between 60 and 75 years old with acute or convalescent COVID-19.

The genes are TRBV19 and TRBJ2-1; perhaps TRBD1 as D (5 bases). This CDR3 comprises 14 residues. Germline V lookup: CDR1 LNHDA, CDR2 SQIVND (reference sequence). With 2 bases removed from V and 6 bases from J, the gap between germline ends came to 11 bases. The CDR3 reads CASSIPGWANEQFF. The CDR3 DNA reads as TGTGCCAGTAGTATACCAGGGTGGGCCAATGAGCAGTTCTTC.

This chain uses TRBV19 with TRBJ1-5; TRBD1 agrees at 10 bases. Germline trimming cut 3 bases from V and 5 bases from J; bases unmatched to any gene: 7. The CDR3 is made up of 16 amino acids. Germline loops: CDR1 LNHDA, CDR2 SQIVND (reference sequence). CDR3: CASSIDRGRWDQPQHF. The DNA for the CDR3 is TGTGCCAGTAGTATCGACAGGGGGCGATGGGATCAGCCCCAGCATTTT.

The chain is built from TRBV5-6 and TRBJ2-3, with 10 bases that match TRBD2. The CDR3 loop spans 18 amino acids. Per the germline V gene, CDR1 is SGHDT and CDR2 is YYEEEE. V gave up 0 bases and J gave up 0 bases; unmatched junction bases: 7. The CDR3, as DNA: TGTGCCAGCAGCTTGGATTGGACTAGCGGCACTAGCACAGATACGCAGTATTTT. Translated, it gives CASSLDWTSGTSTDTQYF.

DNA for the CDR3: TGTGCCAGCAGTCAACAGGGCGCAGATACGCAGTATTTT. The encoded protein is CASSQQGADTQYF. J is TRBJ2-3 and V is TRBV6-5; TRBD1 might be the D (6 bases). CDR3 length: 13 residues. V gave up 5 bases and J gave up 4 bases, with 10 bases separating them. Germline values: CDR1 MNHEY, CDR2 SVGAGI.

The chain couples TRBV15 to TRBJ2-7; D is uncertain. From germline, CDR1 is LNHNV and CDR2 YYDKDF (reference sequence). The V gene lost 2 bases and the J gene lost 1 base, with 9 bases spanning the gap. The length of the CDR3 is 14 residues. CDR3 in amino acids: CATSRNTISYEQYF. CDR3 bases: TGTGCCACCAGCAGAAACACCATTTCCTACGAGCAGTACTTC. Based on the CDR3 plus reference TRBV15 and TRBJ2-7, the full variable domain is DAMVIQNPRYQVTQFGKPVTLSCSQTLNHNVMYWYQQKSSQAPKLLFHYYDKDFNNEADTPDNFQSRRPNTSFCFLDIRSPGLGDTAMYLCATSRNTISYEQYFGPGTRLTVT.

V and J are TRBV7-3 and TRBJ1-1; unclear D gene. Germline loops: CDR1 SGHTA, CDR2 FQGTGA. The CDR3 consists of 14 residues. Trimming shortened V by 5 bases and J by 1 base, and 11 bases separated the two germline ends. Here the CDR3 reads CASSPRGGNTEAFF. DNA for the CDR3: TGTGCCAGCAGCCCTCGGGGAGGGAACACTGAAGCTTTCTTT.

The chain has TRBV6-2 or TRBV6-3 and TRBJ1-1; TRBD1 is a possible D gene (6 bases). The CDR3 spans 13 residues. V was cut by 6 bases and J by 4 bases, with 12 bases left in between. The germline gives CDR1 MNHEY, CDR2 SVGEGT. CDR3 amino acids: CASSWGQVTEAFF. In DNA form, the CDR3 reads TGTGCCAGCAGCTGGGGGCAGGTCACTGAAGCTTTCTTT.

The chain combines TRBV5-4 with TRBJ2-3; 7 bases align to TRBD2. Germline-derived CDR1 and CDR2 are SGHNT and YYREEE (reference sequence). The CDR3 is 20 residues long. V gave up 4 bases and J gave up 0 bases; unmatched junction bases: 20. CDR3 sequence reads: CASSPGSLAATTISTDTQYF. The CDR3 DNA is TGTGCCAGCAGCCCTGGGAGTCTAGCGGCTACGACAATTAGCACAGATACGCAGTATTTT.

The chain is built from TRBV19 and TRBJ1-1, with 11 bases aligning to TRBD1. V trimming: 3 bases; J trimming: 0 bases; junction bases outside the gene matches: 6. The CDR3 covers 17 residues. Germline V CDR1 and CDR2: LNHDA, SQIVND (reference sequence). The CDR3 spells CASSIGTGGVMNTEAFF. CDR3 in DNA: TGTGCCAGTAGTATCGGGACAGGGGGTGTCATGAACACTGAAGCTTTCTTT.

V gene TRBV29-1 combines with J gene TRBJ1-1; D unclear. Germline CDR1 is SQVTM and CDR2 is ANQGSEA. With 8 bases removed from V and 5 bases from J, the gap between germline ends came to 15 bases. CDR3 size: 12 residues. This CDR3 reads CSSEPVSTEAFF. The CDR3 coding sequence is TGCAGCAGCGAACCGGTATCTACTGAAGCTTTCTTT. The whole variable domain, remainder taken from reference TRBV29-1 and TRBJ1-1, is SAVISQKPSRDICQRGTSLTIQCQVDSQVTMMFWYRQQPGQSLTLIATANQGSEATYESGFVIDKFPISRPNLTFSTLTVSNMSPEDSSIYLCSSEPVSTEAFFGQGTRLTVV.

The CDR3 DNA is TGTGCCAGCAGCTTAGATCGGACAGCCACGAACACTGAAGCTTTCTTT. Amino acids: CASSLDRTATNTEAFF. The V call is TRBV11-3, the J call TRBJ1-1; D might be TRBD1 (6 bases). This CDR3 is built from 16 residues. Trimming took off 0 bases at V and 1 base at J, with 12 bases between the two ends. CDR1 SGHNT and CDR2 YENEEA come from the germline V gene.

The chain carries TRBV12-3 or TRBV12-4 and TRBJ2-5; D is possibly TRBD1 (6 bases). The CDR3 covers 12 residues. V was pared by 3 bases and J by 10 bases, with 12 bases between. The CDR3 nucleotides read TGTGCCAGCAGTTTGCAGGGGCCCGACCAGTACTTC. It is translated as CASSLQGPDQYF.

The chain links TRBV5-4 to TRBJ2-3; D possibly corresponds to TRBD2 (6 bases). V shed 2 bases and J shed 6 bases, with 10 bases lying between them. Germline assignment: CDR1 SGHNT and CDR2 YYREEE (reference sequence). This CDR3 region has 13 residues. The CDR3 is CASSLTGADTQYF. The CDR3 bases are TGTGCCAGCAGCTTAACGGGAGCTGATACGCAGTATTTT. Full variable domain (rest looked up from reference TRBV5-4 and TRBJ2-3): ETGVTQSPTHLIKTRGQQVTLRCSSQSGHNTVSWYQQALGQGPQFIFQYYREEENGRGNFPPRFSGLQFPNYSSELNVNALELDDSALYLCASSLTGADTQYFGPGTRLTVL.

This clone was recorded only once. The chain recombines TRBV10-2 with TRBJ1-3; TRBD1 is a possible D gene (6 bases). The germline V gene has CDR1 WSHSY and CDR2 SAAADI. Deletions cut 0 bases from V and 9 bases from J, with 12 bases between. The CDR3 is 14 amino acids. The CDR3 region has the DNA TGCGCCAGCAGTGAGTCGGGGGCTCGGGGCACCATATATTTT. Translated: CASSESGARGTIYF.

This chain joins TRBV6-5 and TRBJ2-7; TRBD2 is a possible D gene (7 bases). The CDR3 extends over 13 amino acids. Trimming cost V 8 bases and J 0 bases, with 11 bases left between them. From germline, CDR1 is MNHEY and CDR2 SVGAGI. The CDR3 loop is CASGGDISYEQYF. In nucleotides, the CDR3 is TGTGCCAGCGGGGGGGACATCTCCTACGAGCAGTACTTC.

Of note for this clone: Distinct nucleotide sequences in the sample also encode this CDR3. This chain links TRBV6-5 with TRBJ1-2; D possibly corresponds to TRBD1 (5 bases). This CDR3 spans 13 amino acids. Trimming removed 0 bases at V and 8 bases at J, with 10 bases between. The V gene's germline CDR1 is MNHEY and CDR2 SVGAGI. The CDR3 DNA reads as TGTGCCAGCAGTTACTCGAGGGGAGGCGGCTACACCTTC. It specifies CASSYSRGGGYTF.

This clone showed up just once. The chain carries TRBV2 and TRBJ2-7, with D uncertain. V gave up 2 bases and J gave up 12 bases, with 14 bases separating them. The CDR3 consists of 12 residues. Germline V lookup: CDR1 SNHLY, CDR2 FYNNEI. The CDR3 reads CASSEITADGYF. In DNA, the CDR3 is TGTGCCAGCAGTGAAATCACCGCGGATGGGTACTTC. The full variable domain, in which reference TRBV2 and TRBJ2-7 provide the parts outside the CDR3, is EPEVTQTPSHQVTQMGQEVILRCVPISNHLYFYWYRQILGQKVEFLVSFYNNEISEKSEIFDDQFSVERPDGSNFTLKIRSTKLEDSAMYFCASSEITADGYFGPGTRLTVT.

The V gene is TRBV2, the J gene TRBJ2-2; 10 positions match TRBD2. CDR1 is SNHLY and CDR2 is FYNNEI in the germline V gene. The CDR3 consists of 17 residues. The ends lost 2 bases at V and 4 bases at J; junction bases unmatched: 7. CDR3 region: CASSERSSGSVTGELFF. The DNA of the CDR3 is TGTGCCAGCAGTGAACGTTCTAGCGGGAGCGTCACCGGGGAGCTGTTTTTT.

This chain links TRBV7-2 with TRBJ1-1; no clear D gene. The V end lost 7 bases, the J end lost 6 bases, and 9 bases lay between the germline ends. Germline V gene data show CDR1 as SGHTA and CDR2 as FQGNSA. The CDR3 length is 11 residues. CDR3 protein: CASTSFAEAFF. The CDR3 DNA is TGTGCCAGCACCTCCTTCGCTGAAGCTTTCTTT.

This clone was counted between two and nine times. The chain joins TRBV21-1 to TRBJ1-2; the table names TRBD1, a call not compared with the DNA. TRBV21-1 is labeled a pseudogene. The CDR3 totals 15 residues. CDR3 residues: CASSKVGQGFYGYTF. CDR3 nucleotide sequence: TGTGCCAGCAGCAAAGTCGGACAGGGCTTTTATGGCTACACCTTC.

The V and J genes are TRBV5-6 and TRBJ2-5, with 11 bases fitting TRBD1. V lost 0 bases and J lost 6; bases outside the gene matches: 4. Germline lookup yields CDR1 SGHDT and CDR2 YYEEEE. The CDR3 spans 15 residues. Here the CDR3 reads CASSLGTGGGKTQYF. CDR3 DNA: TGTGCCAGCAGCTTGGGGACAGGGGGCGGGAAGACCCAGTACTTC.